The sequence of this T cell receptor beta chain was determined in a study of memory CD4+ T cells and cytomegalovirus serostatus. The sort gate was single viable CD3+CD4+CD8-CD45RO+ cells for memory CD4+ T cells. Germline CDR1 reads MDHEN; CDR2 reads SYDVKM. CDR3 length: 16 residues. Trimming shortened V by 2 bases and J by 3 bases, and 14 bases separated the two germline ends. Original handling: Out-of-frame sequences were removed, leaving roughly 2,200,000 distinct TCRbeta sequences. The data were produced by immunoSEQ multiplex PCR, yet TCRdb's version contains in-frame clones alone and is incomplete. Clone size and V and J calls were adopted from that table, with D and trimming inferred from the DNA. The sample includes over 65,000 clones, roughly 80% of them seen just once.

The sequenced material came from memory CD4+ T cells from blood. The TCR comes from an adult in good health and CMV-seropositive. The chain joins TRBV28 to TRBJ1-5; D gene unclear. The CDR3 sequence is CASSLRLRLINQPQHF. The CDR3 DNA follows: TGTGCCAGCAGTTTACGGCTACGGCTCATCAATCAGCCCCAGCATTTT.